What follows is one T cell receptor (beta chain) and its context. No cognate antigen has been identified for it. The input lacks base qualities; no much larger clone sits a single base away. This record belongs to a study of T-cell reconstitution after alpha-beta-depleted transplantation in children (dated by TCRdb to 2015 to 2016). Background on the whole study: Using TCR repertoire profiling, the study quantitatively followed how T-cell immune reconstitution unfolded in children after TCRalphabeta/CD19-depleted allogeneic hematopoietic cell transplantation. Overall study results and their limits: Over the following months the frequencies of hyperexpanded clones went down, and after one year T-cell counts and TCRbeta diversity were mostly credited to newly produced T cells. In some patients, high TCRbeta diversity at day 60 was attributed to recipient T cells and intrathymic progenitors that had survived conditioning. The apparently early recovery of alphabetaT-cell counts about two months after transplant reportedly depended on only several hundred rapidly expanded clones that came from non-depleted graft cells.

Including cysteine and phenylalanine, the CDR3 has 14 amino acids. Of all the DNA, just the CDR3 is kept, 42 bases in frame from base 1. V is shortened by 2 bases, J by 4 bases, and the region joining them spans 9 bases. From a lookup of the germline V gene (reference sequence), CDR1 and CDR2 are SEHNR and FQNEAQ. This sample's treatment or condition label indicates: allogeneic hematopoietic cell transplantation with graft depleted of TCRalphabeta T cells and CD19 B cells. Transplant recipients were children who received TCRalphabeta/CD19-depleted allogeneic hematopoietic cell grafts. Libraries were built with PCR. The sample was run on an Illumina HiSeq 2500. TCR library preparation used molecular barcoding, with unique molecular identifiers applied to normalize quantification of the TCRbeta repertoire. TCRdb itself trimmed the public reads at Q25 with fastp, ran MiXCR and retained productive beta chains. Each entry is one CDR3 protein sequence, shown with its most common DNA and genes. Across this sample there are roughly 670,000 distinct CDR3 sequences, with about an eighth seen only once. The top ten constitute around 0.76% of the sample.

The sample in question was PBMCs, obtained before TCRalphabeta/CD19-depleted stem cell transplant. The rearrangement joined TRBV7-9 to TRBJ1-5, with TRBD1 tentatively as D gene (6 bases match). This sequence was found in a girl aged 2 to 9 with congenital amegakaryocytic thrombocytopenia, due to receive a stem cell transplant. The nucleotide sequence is TGTGCCAGCAGCTTAAGTGGGACAAATCAGCCCCAGCATTTT. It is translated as CASSLSGTNQPQHF.